A selection of T cell receptor beta chains follows, all from one sample in a study of identical twins. From the 5' RACE reads, TCRdb called clonotypes with MiXCR, one entry per CDR3 protein. The sample lists hundreds of thousands of distinct CDR3 sequences, approximately 8% seen once, with under 7% in the top ten. The sample also formed part of further work on yellow fever vaccine responses in identical twins.

The specimen was CD8+ T cells sorted from blood. All receptors come from a woman aged 18-29 years in good health. Each CDR3 is given with its conserved first and last residue. The D gene is left open where the match is weak. Size values are once, few and many counts, or a class for expanded clones, and some rows have none.

cdr3_length j_call clone_size v_call d_call cdr3_nt cdr3_aa
15 TRBJ2-7 NA TRBV24-1 NA TGTGCCACCAGTGACTCGAACGCGCACCTCGTCGAGCAGTACTTC CATSDSNAHLVEQYF
16 TRBJ2-2 medium-sized TRBV20-1 TRBD2 TGCAGTGCTCTTGGCGGGACTAGCGGTTACACCGGGGAGCTGTTTTTT CSALGGTSGYTGELFF
12 TRBJ2-7 many TRBV29-1 NA TGCAGCGTTGAAGCAGATCAGAACGAGCAGTACTTC CSVEADQNEQYF
16 TRBJ2-2 NA TRBV20-1 NA TGCAGTGCCTTCCCGAGGGGGGCAACGAACACCGGGGAGCTGTTTTTT CSAFPRGATNTGELFF
15 TRBJ2-1 NA TRBV11-2 NA TGTGCCAGCAGCGAACTCACGGGGCCGAACAATGAGCAGTTCTTC CASSELTGPNNEQFF
13 TRBJ1-1 NA TRBV28 TRBD1 TGTGCCAGCAGTTACCGACAGGGGGGGGGAGCTTTCTTT CASSYRQGGGAFF
16 TRBJ2-7 NA TRBV7-2 TRBD2 TGTGCCAGCAGCTTGCTTAGCGGGAGGGCTAGTTACGAGCAGTACTTC CASSLLSGRASYEQYF
11 TRBJ2-2 NA TRBV28 NA TGTGCCAGCAGGATATACGGGGAGCTGTTTTTT CASRIYGELFF
14 TRBJ2-3 few TRBV10-3 NA TGTGCCATCAGTGAAGAGGGAGGTACAGATACGCAGTATTTT CAISEEGGTDTQYF
14 TRBJ2-5 NA TRBV5-1 TRBD2 TGCGCCAGCCGTGCGGGAGGGTACCAAGAGACCCAGTACTTC CASRAGGYQETQYF
16 TRBJ1-6 few TRBV20-1 NA TGCAGTGCCATAGAGTGGGACCCCCTGTTTAATTCACCCCTCCACTTT CSAIEWDPLFNSPLHF
14 TRBJ1-5 few TRBV10-3 NA TGTGCCATCAGTGATGGATATAGCAATCAGCCCCAGCATTTT CAISDGYSNQPQHF
16 TRBJ2-1 NA TRBV2 TRBD2 TGTGCCAGCAGTGAACTGAGCGGGAGCTCCTACAATGAGCAGTTCTTC CASSELSGSSYNEQFF
16 TRBJ2-7 many TRBV5-8 NA TGTGCCAGCAGCTTGCCCCGGGGAGGCAGCTCCTACGAGCAGTACTTC CASSLPRGGSSYEQYF
13 TRBJ2-3 few TRBV13 NA TGTGCCAGCAGGCTGCAGGCGGGAGATACGCAGTATTTT CASRLQAGDTQYF
13 TRBJ1-1 few TRBV4-1 NA TGCGCCAGCAGCAAAGGGGTTGACACTGAAGCTTTCTTT CASSKGVDTEAFF
13 TRBJ2-7 few TRBV7-9 NA TGTGCCACCAACATCGGGACCCGCTACGAGCAGTACTTC CATNIGTRYEQYF
14 TRBJ2-1 NA TRBV20-1 TRBD2 TGCAGTGCTAGTACTAGCGGGAGAATTGGTGAGCAGTTCTTC CSASTSGRIGEQFF
15 TRBJ2-1 many TRBV27 TRBD1 TGTGCCAGCAGTGAGGGGGCGCTCCCCTACAATGAGCAGTTCTTC CASSEGALPYNEQFF
13 TRBJ2-3 few TRBV20-1 NA TGCAGTGCTAGAGACCTAGATGAAAATACGCAGTATTTT CSARDLDENTQYF
15 TRBJ2-5 many TRBV4-1 NA TGCGCCAGCAGCCAAGAACGGAGCGGTCAAGAGACCCAGTACTTC CASSQERSGQETQYF
12 TRBJ2-3 few TRBV2 NA TGTGCCAGCCCCCTGGGGACAGATACGCAGTATTTT CASPLGTDTQYF
11 TRBJ1-1 few TRBV11-2 NA TGTGCCAGCCGTAGGACAGCTGAAGCTTTCTTT CASRRTAEAFF
14 TRBJ2-3 many TRBV29-1 NA TGCAGCGTTGAGGAACTCACCACCACAGATACGCAGTATTTT CSVEELTTTDTQYF
12 TRBJ2-7 NA TRBV15 NA TGTGCCACCAGCGGGGATTCTTACGAGCAGTACTTC CATSGDSYEQYF
11 TRBJ1-2 many TRBV28 NA TGTGCCAGCTGGGACAACTATGGCTACACCTTC CASWDNYGYTF
15 TRBJ1-6 few TRBV6-5 TRBD1 TGTGCCAGCAGTTATGGGGGACAGGGGGGTTCACCCCTCCACTTT CASSYGGQGGSPLHF
16 TRBJ2-2 many TRBV6-5 TRBD2 TGTGCCAGCAGTTACTCGCCGGGAGGGAACACCGGGGAGCTGTTTTTT CASSYSPGGNTGELFF
12 TRBJ2-1 NA TRBV5-5 NA TGTGCCAGGGGCCTTGGGGACAATGAGCAGTTCTTC CARGLGDNEQFF
14 TRBJ2-2 many TRBV2 TRBD1 TGTGCCAGCAGTCCGGGACAGGGGACCGGGGAGCTGTTTTTT CASSPGQGTGELFF
15 TRBJ2-1 NA TRBV6-1 TRBD2 TGTGCCAGCAGGGATATAGCGGGAGAGGGCAATGAGCAGTTCTTC CASRDIAGEGNEQFF
16 TRBJ2-1 few TRBV20-1 TRBD2 TGCAGTGCTAGAGAAATCACTAGCGCCTCCTACAATGAGCAGTTCTTC CSAREITSASYNEQFF
15 TRBJ2-3 few TRBV4-1 TRBD2 TGCGCCAGCAGCCAAGAGGCCCGCGGGGGGGATACGCAGTATTTT CASSQEARGGDTQYF
11 TRBJ2-2 NA TRBV11-2 NA TGTGCCAGCAAGGACAGCGGGGAGCTGTTTTTT CASKDSGELFF
15 TRBJ2-1 many TRBV20-1 TRBD2 TGCAGTGCTAGGTCTAGCGGGAGAGATTACAATGAGCAGTTCTTC CSARSSGRDYNEQFF
15 TRBJ2-1 many TRBV7-8 NA TGTGCCAGCAGCTTAGCGGGGGGGCCATTTCATGAGCAGTTCTTC CASSLAGGPFHEQFF
13 TRBJ2-1 NA TRBV7-2 NA TGTGCCAGCAGCCAACTGTACTACAATGAGCAGTTCTTC CASSQLYYNEQFF
12 TRBJ2-1 few TRBV12-3/TRBV12-4 NA TGTGCCAGCAGTCTGGGGCGGATCGAGCAGTTCTTC CASSLGRIEQFF
15 TRBJ2-1 NA TRBV9 NA TGTGCCAGCACCTTAGGGGAGGAAGCCTACAATGAGCAGTTCTTC CASTLGEEAYNEQFF
14 TRBJ2-7 many TRBV28 TRBD1 TGTGCCAGCAGTTTTATAGACAGGGACTACGAGCAGTACTTC CASSFIDRDYEQYF
14 TRBJ2-1 few TRBV2 NA TGTGCCAGCAGTGACGGCAGGGTCGGCAATGAGCAGTTCTTC CASSDGRVGNEQFF
15 TRBJ2-7 NA TRBV12-3/TRBV12-4 NA TGTGCCAGCAGTACAACAGGATCCAGCTCCTACGAGCAGTACTTC CASSTTGSSSYEQYF
14 TRBJ1-5 NA TRBV24-1 TRBD1 TGTGCCACAAGAGACAGGGGTGACAATCAGCCCCAGCATTTT CATRDRGDNQPQHF
16 TRBJ1-5 few TRBV6-5 NA TGTGCCAGCAGTTACTCCAACCCTAGGGGTGATCAGCCCCAGCATTTT CASSYSNPRGDQPQHF
14 TRBJ2-1 NA TRBV9 NA TGTGCCAGCAGCGTAGGGGTGGGCTCTCGGGAGCAGTTCTTC CASSVGVGSREQFF